The 14 T cell receptor beta chains below come from one sample, sequenced in a study of cytotoxic CD8 clonotypes in ibrutinib-treated CLL (dated by TCRdb to the early 2020s). The protocol used for the library was the immunoSEQ multiplex PCR assay. The clones in this table, taken by TCRdb from immuneACCESS, are in-frame only. Not every clone is retained; where verified, under half of the shortfall comes from an unresolved V gene, and the cause of the rest is unknown. The sample table contains about 76,000 clones; only one count was recorded for around four fifths of them. Of the sample, 35% to 45% is held by the ten largest clones. According to the study, the label for this sample's time point signals: approximately 25 months on ibrutinib. Sequencing used PBMCs, obtained after 24 months of ibrutinib treatment. These receptors originate from a human donor with chronic lymphocytic leukemia.

This chain links TRBV5-4 with TRBJ1-4, with 8 bases matching TRBD1. This CDR3 has 16 amino acids. Trimming took 4 bases from V and 4 from J; bases not matched to a gene: 9. CDR1 and CDR2 (germline): SGHNT, YYREEE (reference sequence). CDR3 residues: CASSPSGGQVNEKLFF. DNA of the CDR3: TGTGCCAGCAGCCCCAGCGGGGGACAGGTTAATGAAAAACTGTTTTTT.

This clone was recorded at least ten times. The rearrangement uses TRBV19 and TRBJ1-2; 10 bases line up with TRBD1. CDR1 LNHDA and CDR2 SQIVND come from the germline V gene (reference sequence). The ends lost 3 bases at V and 8 bases at J; junction bases unmatched: 6. This CDR3 region has 14 residues. The CDR3 DNA sequence: TGTGCCAGTAGTATCTCCGGGACAGGGGACGGCTACACCTTC. This gives the protein CASSISGTGDGYTF.

The chain uses TRBV28 and TRBJ1-4, with D perhaps matching TRBD1 (6 bases). The CDR3 loop spans 15 amino acids. CDR1 is MDHEN and CDR2 is SYDVKM in the germline V gene. V was clipped by 3 bases and J by 10 bases, with 18 bases between them. CDR3: CASSLGGPEIGKLFF. CDR3 coding DNA: TGTGCCAGCAGTTTGGGGGGCCCAGAAATAGGAAAACTGTTTTTT.

The V call is TRBV15, the J call TRBJ2-7; 7 bases match TRBD1. CDR1 is LNHNV, CDR2 YYDKDF, per germline (reference sequence). CDR3 length equals 15 residues. Trimming took 3 bases from V and 2 from J; bases not matched to a gene: 7. The CDR3, as DNA: TGTGCCACCAGCAGCAGACAGGGTTACACCTACGAGCAGTACTTC. Its protein product is CATSSRQGYTYEQYF.

V is TRBV28 and J is TRBJ2-5; a possible D gene is TRBD2 (7 bases). Germline CDR1 is MDHEN and CDR2 is SYDVKM. The CDR3 extends over 14 amino acids. Trimming pared 7 bases from V and 5 bases from J, leaving 17 bases between. CDR3 bases: TGTGCCAGCACCACGGGGGCGGGAGTGGAGACCCAGTACTTC. Protein product: CASTTGAGVETQYF.

This chain links TRBV7-2 with TRBJ1-4; maybe TRBD1 (5 bases). Germline loops: CDR1 SGHTA, CDR2 FQGNSA. The CDR3 length is 15 residues. Trimming stripped 4 bases from V and 0 bases from J, with 9 bases between. CDR3 sequence: CASSSTVATNEKLFF. As DNA, the CDR3 is TGTGCCAGCAGCTCGACAGTTGCAACTAATGAAAAACTGTTTTTT.

The CDR3 DNA follows: TGTGCCAGTTACTCCGCGTCGATCGGAAACACCATATATTTT. It specifies CASYSASIGNTIYF. The J gene is TRBJ1-3, the V gene TRBV19; D ambiguous. The CDR3 sequence is 14 residues long. Trimming stripped 8 bases from V and 4 bases from J, with 15 bases between. Germline V CDR1 and CDR2: LNHDA, SQIVND (reference sequence).

There are a few counts of this clone. The chain combines TRBV18 with TRBJ2-5; D is unresolved. The CDR3 length is 12 residues. Trimming stripped 5 bases from V and 8 bases from J, with 12 bases between. In germline, CDR1 is KGHSH, CDR2 LQKENI. The CDR3 nucleotides are TGTGCCAGCTCAGAATACAAGAATACCCAGTACTTC. This sequence encodes CASSEYKNTQYF. The full variable domain, its missing parts supplied by reference TRBV18 and TRBJ2-5, is NAGVMQNPRHLVRRRGQEARLRCSPMKGHSHVYWYRQLPEEGLKFMVYLQKENIIDESGMPKERFSAEFPKEGPSILRIQQVVRGDSAAYFCASSEYKNTQYFGPGTRLLVL.

This clone was observed a single time. The genes are TRBV28 and TRBJ1-4, with 9 bases matching TRBD1. The CDR3 runs 17 residues. Trimming took 6 bases from V and 5 from J; bases not matched to a gene: 13. From germline, CDR1 is MDHEN and CDR2 SYDVKM. CDR3 DNA sequence: TGTGCCAGCAGCCGTAGCCCAGCCGGGACAGGGAATGAAAAACTGTTTTTT. It is translated as CASSRSPAGTGNEKLFF.

In this sample, this clone turned up a few times. The chain uses TRBV7-6 and TRBJ2-5, with TRBD1 matching over 8 bases. CDR3 length: 14 residues. Germline CDR1 is SGHVS and CDR2 is FNYEAQ. J lost 2 bases, V lost 1 base, and 0 bases had no gene match. This CDR3 reads CASSLDRGQETQYF. CDR3 sequence (DNA): TGTGCCAGCAGCTTAGACAGGGGGCAAGAGACCCAGTACTTC.

This clone appeared a few times. V and J are TRBV28 and TRBJ1-1, with 7 bases aligning to TRBD1. Per the germline V gene, CDR1 is MDHEN and CDR2 is SYDVKM. V was pared by 5 bases and J by 8 bases, with 5 bases of the junction left unmatched. CDR3 size: 12 residues. CDR3 protein: CASSLKTGEAFF. The DNA for the CDR3 is TGTGCCAGCAGTCTAAAGACAGGGGAAGCTTTCTTT.

V usage is TRBV5-4 and J usage is TRBJ2-1; no clear D gene. Germline V gene data show CDR1 as SGHNT and CDR2 as YYREEE (reference sequence). Deletions cut 4 bases from V and 6 bases from J, with 26 bases between. The CDR3 has 18 residues. CDR3 DNA sequence: TGTGCCAGCAGCCCCCAACCCTCCGGGCCCGGCCACTCCAATGAGCAGTTCTTC. Translation gives CASSPQPSGPGHSNEQFF.

The table lists this clone with a count of one. The V and J genes are TRBV7-9 and TRBJ1-5; D is ambiguous. The CDR3 covers 13 residues. V was pared by 1 base and J by 4 bases, with 5 bases between. Per the germline V gene, CDR1 is SEHNR and CDR2 is FQNEAQ (reference sequence). The CDR3 reads CASSLDGNQPQHF. The CDR3 nucleotides read TGTGCCAGCAGCTTAGATGGGAATCAGCCCCAGCATTTT.

This clone has a handful of counts. This chain joins TRBV6-6 and TRBJ1-4; no clear D gene. Germline V gives CDR1 MNHNY, CDR2 SVGAGI (reference sequence). The germline V and J ends were trimmed by 9 bases and 5 bases, with 7 bases remaining between them. This CDR3 comprises 11 residues. The CDR3 DNA reads TGTGCCAGGCCTGAAAATGAAAAACTGTTTTTT. This codes for CARPENEKLFF.